Following are 23 T cell receptor beta chains from one sample sequenced in a study of metastatic and nonmetastatic thyroid tumors. From the PCR reads, TCRdb re-called clones with MiXCR. The top ten hold just over 7.5% of the sample, which has around 26,000 clones, approximately 20% seen once. Thyroid surgery was preceded by no treatment in any patient. Sequenced sample: blood. These receptor sequences come from a female donor with papillary thyroid cancer or a benign thyroid nodule (not recorded which). Some clones in this sample may be carry-over from other donors' samples.

Remarks on this clone: It may be a read error: a sequence one base away is much more abundant. The V call is TRBV20-1, the J call TRBJ1-1, with 7 bases fitting TRBD1. CDR3 size: 13 residues. Per the germline V gene, CDR1 is DFQATT and CDR2 is SNEGSKA (reference sequence). V shed 4 bases, J shed 4 bases, and the junction held 6 bases outside the gene matches. The CDR3 reads CSANAGGVTEAFF. CDR3 nucleotides: TGCAGTGCTAATGCAGGGGGTGTCACTGAAGCTTTCTTT.

J is TRBJ2-1 and V is TRBV11-2; TRBD1 agrees at 10 bases. V was clipped by 5 bases and J by 7 bases; unmatched bases: 8. Per the germline V gene, CDR1 is SGHAT and CDR2 is FQNNGV. The CDR3 has 15 residues. The CDR3, as DNA: TGTGCCAGCAGCCCCGGGACAGGGGAGACAAATGAGCAGTTCTTC. It codes for CASSPGTGETNEQFF. The full variable domain, completed using reference TRBV11-2 and TRBJ2-1, is EAGVAQSPRYKIIEKRQSVAFWCNPISGHATLYWYQQILGQGPKLLIQFQNNGVVDDSQLPKDRFSAERLKGVDSTLKIQPAKLEDSAVYLCASSPGTGETNEQFFGPGTRLTVL.

This clone counts as medium-sized. The V call is TRBV6-1, the J call TRBJ2-3; 7 nucleotides agree with TRBD2. The CDR3 runs 16 residues. The germline V gene encodes CDR1 MNHNS and CDR2 SASEGT. The trim removed 5 bases at V and 0 bases at J, leaving 8 bases unmatched. CDR3 protein: CASSSRGGASTDTQYF. CDR3 DNA sequence: TGTGCCAGCAGTTCCCGCGGGGGAGCTAGCACAGATACGCAGTATTTT.

This clone was detected a few times. DNA for the CDR3: TGTGCCAGCATCCCGGGACAGGTGGGTTACGAGCAGTACTTC. Translated: CASIPGQVGYEQYF. This chain joins TRBV2 and TRBJ2-7, with 8 bases lining up with TRBD1. Looked up from germline, CDR1 is SNHLY and CDR2 is FYNNEI. The CDR3 contains 14 residues. J was trimmed by 4 bases and V by 7 bases; bases with no gene match: 9. Full variable domain (remainder filled in from reference TRBV2 and TRBJ2-7): EPEVTQTPSHQVTQMGQEVILRCVPISNHLYFYWYRQILGQKVEFLVSFYNNEISEKSEIFDDQFSVERPDGSNFTLKIRSTKLEDSAMYFCASIPGQVGYEQYFGPGTRLTVT.

The chain joins TRBV30 to TRBJ1-2; D possibly corresponds to TRBD1 (6 bases). Between the trimmed V and J ends, which lost 1 base and 7 bases, there was a span of 16 bases. This CDR3 contains 14 residues. Germline V gene sequence: CDR1 GTSNPN, CDR2 SVGIG (reference sequence). In DNA, the CDR3 is TGTGCCTGGAGTGACAGGGTAACGACTCCTGGCTACACCTTC. This translates into CAWSDRVTTPGYTF.

A note on this clone: Since a much larger clone is just one base distant, this may be a read error. The V and J genes are TRBV18 and TRBJ2-5; D uncertain. Germline assignment: CDR1 KGHSH and CDR2 LQKENI. This CDR3 comprises 14 residues. This CDR3 is CGSSQSDTQETQYF. The CDR3 bases are TGTGGCAGCTCACAAAGCGATACCCAAGAGACCCAGTACTTC.

This clone was observed many times. The chain has TRBV3-1 and TRBJ2-5; either TRBD1 or TRBD2 may fit D (6 bases each). Trimming left V 2 bases short and J 5 bases short, with 9 bases between. Germline V lookup: CDR1 LGHDT, CDR2 YNNKEL (reference sequence). CDR3 length equals 13 residues. This CDR3 reads CASSQLGGETQYF. The CDR3 DNA follows: TGTGCCAGCAGCCAACTAGGGGGGGAGACCCAGTACTTC.

The chain combines TRBV5-1 with TRBJ2-7; D unresolved. CDR1 is SGHRS and CDR2 is YFSETQ in the germline V gene. The CDR3 contains 14 residues. With 0 bases removed from V and 3 bases from J, the gap between germline ends came to 10 bases. CDR3 in amino acids: CASSLGQVLYEQYF. CDR3 coding DNA: TGCGCCAGCAGCTTGGGGCAGGTTCTCTACGAGCAGTACTTC.

V and J are TRBV20-1 and TRBJ2-7; no reliable D call. Trimming removed 2 bases from V and 1 base from J, with 15 bases in between. From germline, CDR1 is DFQATT and CDR2 SNEGSKA (reference sequence). There are 15 residues in the CDR3. The CDR3 is CSARTPSDLSYEQYF. In DNA, the CDR3 is TGCAGTGCTAGAACGCCGTCGGACCTATCCTACGAGCAGTACTTC.

The J gene is TRBJ2-7, the V gene TRBV6-2 or TRBV6-3; 7 nucleotides align to TRBD1. Germline V gene lookup returns CDR1 MNHEY and CDR2 SVGEGT. This CDR3 has 14 residues. J was trimmed by 3 bases and V by 5 bases; bases with no gene match: 7. CDR3 sequence (DNA): TGTGCCAGCAGTAATCCGGGACAGAGCTACGAGCAGTACTTC. Its translation: CASSNPGQSYEQYF.

This clone was counted many times. The rearrangement links TRBV6-1 to TRBJ1-5; 10 bases map to TRBD1. CDR3 length equals 16 residues. CDR1 and CDR2 from the germline V gene are MNHNS and SASEGT. V shed 0 bases and J 4 bases; nucleotides not matched to a gene: 3. The CDR3: CASSEAMGQGNQPQHF. In DNA form, the CDR3 reads TGTGCCAGCAGTGAAGCGATGGGACAGGGGAATCAGCCCCAGCATTTT.

In this sample, this clone turned up a few times. The chain links TRBV7-8 to TRBJ1-1, with D perhaps matching TRBD1 (6 bases). Germline lookup yields CDR1 SGHVS and CDR2 FQNEAQ. The CDR3 runs to 15 residues. Trimming shortened V by 5 bases and J by 0 bases, and 13 bases separated the two germline ends. The CDR3 is CASSGTGFLNTEAFF. Here the CDR3 DNA reads TGTGCCAGCAGCGGAACAGGGTTTTTGAACACTGAAGCTTTCTTT.

This clone was observed many times. The rearrangement uses TRBV7-2 and TRBJ1-5; D is ambiguous. CDR3 length: 12 amino acids. Germline CDR1 is SGHTA and CDR2 is FQGNSA. The V and J ends lost 3 bases and 7 bases respectively, with 7 bases between them. The CDR3 coding sequence is TGTGCCAGCAGCTTTTATCGGCAGCCCCAGCATTTT. Its protein is CASSFYRQPQHF.

V usage is TRBV10-3 and J usage is TRBJ2-5, with D uncertain. Germline V gives CDR1 ENHRY, CDR2 SYGVKD. The CDR3 has 17 amino acids. With 0 bases removed from V and 0 bases from J, the gap between germline ends came to 14 bases. The CDR3 region is CAISESGEQIHQETQYF. CDR3 sequence (DNA): TGTGCCATCAGTGAGTCGGGTGAACAGATCCACCAAGAGACCCAGTACTTC.

The table lists this clone with many counts. V gene TRBV12-3 or TRBV12-4 combines with J gene TRBJ2-2; 7 bases align to TRBD1. The CDR3 loop spans 15 amino acids. V lost 4 bases to trimming and J lost 7 bases; unmatched junction nucleotides: 9. The CDR3 nucleotides read TGTGCCAGCAGTTCGTTGACAGGGTTTGACGGGGAGCTGTTTTTT. Its translation: CASSSLTGFDGELFF.

This clone is medium-sized (0.01 to 0.1%) within its sample. The CDR3 loop reads CASSLTEGQPQHF. CDR3 DNA sequence: TGTGCCAGCAGTTTGACCGAGGGTCAGCCCCAGCATTTT. The V call is TRBV6-1, the J call TRBJ1-5; D uncertain. The CDR3 contains 13 residues. Germline V gives CDR1 MNHNS, CDR2 SASEGT. V lost 5 bases and J 6 bases, leaving 11 bases between the germline ends.

By sample share, this clone is medium-sized (0.01 to 0.1%). Other nucleotide sequences in the sample specify the same CDR3. V and J are TRBV20-1 and TRBJ2-7; 11 nucleotides match TRBD1. This CDR3 has 13 amino acids. The V and J ends lost 5 bases and 2 bases, in that order; junction bases with no gene match: 2. Germline V gene lookup returns CDR1 DFQATT and CDR2 SNEGSKA (reference sequence). The CDR3 loop is CSAGTGGTYEQYF. The CDR3 DNA reads TGCAGTGCTGGGACAGGGGGAACCTACGAGCAGTACTTC.

For this clone: The junction and the germline gene differ at one end; a read error may be behind it. The CDR3 spells CASIRDSYGYTF. The CDR3 DNA sequence: TGTGCCAGCATTAGGGACAGCTATGGTTACACCTTC. The V and J genes are TRBV6-9 and TRBJ1-2, with 7 bases aligning to TRBD1. Germline V CDR1 and CDR2: MNHGY, SVAAGI. The CDR3 runs to 12 residues.

In its sample, this clone was seen many times. The rearrangement uses TRBV10-2 and TRBJ1-5; D might be TRBD1 (6 bases). Between the trimmed V and J ends, which lost 1 base and 4 bases, there was a span of 11 bases. The CDR3 loop spans 15 amino acids. The germline gives CDR1 WSHSY, CDR2 SAAADI. The CDR3 DNA reads TGCGCCAGCAGTGAGTTCAGGGGTGGGAATCAGCCCCAGCATTTT. This gives the protein CASSEFRGGNQPQHF.

The sample holds many counts of this clone. The chain employs TRBV19 and TRBJ1-4; tentatively, D is TRBD1 (5 bases). V lost 6 bases to trimming and J lost 3 bases, with 17 bases between them. CDR1 LNHDA and CDR2 SQIVND come from the germline V gene (reference sequence). This CDR3 contains 16 residues. The DNA for the CDR3 is TGTGCCAGTAGCCCTCGGGGAGGCAGGGCTAATGAAAAACTGTTTTTT. It specifies CASSPRGGRANEKLFF.

Ten or more counts support this clone. The chain employs TRBV10-3 and TRBJ2-5; 9 bases fit TRBD1. Germline V gene lookup returns CDR1 ENHRY and CDR2 SYGVKD. Trimming removed 10 bases from V and 6 bases from J; junction bases left unmatched: 12. This CDR3 contains 14 residues. The CDR3 DNA reads TGTGCCACCGCCCCGGACAGGGGCGGGAAGACCCAGTACTTC. Protein sequence: CATAPDRGGKTQYF.

In its sample, this clone was seen many times. The chain combines TRBV2 with TRBJ1-1, with D unclear. The CDR3 length is 14 residues. The germline V gene encodes CDR1 SNHLY and CDR2 FYNNEI. Trimming pared 2 bases from V and 0 bases from J, leaving 7 bases between. This CDR3 reads CASSESTVNTEAFF. The DNA of the CDR3 is TGTGCCAGCAGTGAAAGTACAGTGAACACTGAAGCTTTCTTT.

This chain joins TRBV27 and TRBJ2-1, with 12 bases that match TRBD2. With 4 bases clipped from V and 8 bases from J, the junction kept 12 bases outside the gene matches. Germline values: CDR1 MNHEY, CDR2 SMNVEV (reference sequence). The CDR3 is 17 residues long. CDR3 protein: CASSSPGLAGWPDEQFF. CDR3 coding DNA: TGTGCCAGCAGTTCCCCTGGACTAGCGGGATGGCCGGATGAGCAGTTCTTC.